Below, 30 T cell receptor beta chains from the same sample are listed, as sequenced in a study of Graves' ophthalmopathy and Graves' hyperthyroidism. Transcripts of RNA were the source for amplifying TCR beta CDR3 regions. First-round RT-PCR employed HTBI primers, with a second-round multiplex PCR after it. TCRdb itself ran the multiplex PCR reads through MiXCR, one entry per CDR3 protein. Counted here are 650,000 to 900,000 distinct CDR3 sequences, about 44% occurring once; the ten biggest clones make up about 40%. The sample consisted of peripheral blood. These receptor sequences come from an adult man with Graves' ophthalmopathy.

The chain is built from TRBV20-1 and TRBJ2-7, with 7 bases lining up with TRBD1. The trim removed 5 bases at V and 10 bases at J, leaving 5 bases unmatched. Germline-derived CDR1 and CDR2 are DFQATT and SNEGSKA (reference sequence). The CDR3 extends over 10 amino acids. CDR3 loop: CSAPDRIQYF. The CDR3, as DNA: TGCAGTGCTCCGGACAGGATACAGTACTTC.

This clonotype was counted ten times or more. The chain combines TRBV7-2 with TRBJ2-7; no clear D gene. The germline V gene encodes CDR1 SGHTA and CDR2 FQGNSA. With 2 bases removed from V and 1 base from J, the gap between germline ends came to 9 bases. The CDR3 length is 14 residues. CDR3 in amino acids: CASSLSPTSYEQYF. CDR3 nucleotides: TGTGCCAGCAGCTTATCCCCGACGTCCTACGAGCAGTACTTC.

At least ten counts were recorded for this clonotype. The chain uses TRBV19 and TRBJ1-5; D is possibly TRBD1 (6 bases). Germline values: CDR1 LNHDA, CDR2 SQIVND (reference sequence). V was clipped by 4 bases and J by 8 bases, with 15 bases between them. The CDR3 covers 14 residues. In nucleotides, the CDR3 is TGTGCCAGTAGTACTCAGGGGAAGGGGGAGCCCCAGCATTTT. Amino acid sequence: CASSTQGKGEPQHF.

This clonotype was counted between two and nine times. The chain links TRBV20-1 to TRBJ2-7; D not resolved. Germline V CDR1 and CDR2: DFQATT, SNEGSKA (reference sequence). This CDR3 has 11 residues. V was clipped by 3 bases and J by 5 bases, with 8 bases between them. The CDR3: CSARLSNEQYF. The CDR3 region has the DNA TGCAGTGCTAGGTTGAGTAACGAGCAGTACTTC.

This chain joins TRBV25-1 and TRBJ2-2; D gene uncertain. The V gene's germline CDR1 is MGHDK and CDR2 SYGVNS. Trimming shortened V by 5 bases and J by 7 bases, and 8 bases separated the two germline ends. The CDR3 totals 12 residues. Here the CDR3 reads CASSYSVGELFF. Written as DNA, the CDR3 is TGTGCCAGCAGTTACTCGGTCGGGGAGCTGTTTTTT.

A word on this clonotype: This could be a read error, since a much larger clone is one nucleotide away. V is TRBV20-1 and J is TRBJ2-5; D may be TRBD2 (7 bases). This CDR3 spans 14 amino acids. In germline, CDR1 is DFQATT, CDR2 SNEGSKA (reference sequence). V dropped 3 bases and J dropped 8 bases, with 19 bases sitting between them. In DNA form, the CDR3 reads TGCAGTGCTAGTTCATACAGGGAGGGTGGCACCCAGTACTTC. It codes for CSASSYREGGTQYF.

CDR3: CASSTGTGGATNEKLFF. The CDR3 nucleotides are TGTGCCAGTAGTACCGGGACAGGGGGTGCAACTAATGAAAAACTGTTTTTT. The V call is TRBV19, the J call TRBJ1-4; 11 nucleotides line up with TRBD1. V was clipped by 4 bases and J by 0 bases; unmatched bases: 4. Germline CDR1 LNHDA, CDR2 SQIVND (reference sequence). There are 17 residues in the CDR3.

V and J are TRBV7-9 and TRBJ2-7; 7 bases match TRBD1. V dropped 6 bases and J dropped 3; count of bases not matched to a gene: 8. CDR1 and CDR2 (germline): SEHNR, FQNEAQ (reference sequence). CDR3 length: 14 residues. The CDR3 sequence is CASSRRGYFYEQYF. CDR3 DNA: TGTGCCAGCAGTCGCAGGGGGTACTTCTACGAGCAGTACTTC.

This clonotype turned up a few times. This rearrangement joins TRBV6-2 or TRBV6-3 to TRBJ2-7; D may match TRBD1 or TRBD2 (5 bases each). Germline-derived CDR1 and CDR2 are MNHEY and SVGEGT. The CDR3 runs to 15 residues. The V and J ends lost 5 bases and 0 bases respectively, with 14 bases between them. Written as DNA, the CDR3 is TGTGCCAGCAGTCCGGGGACGTCCCTCTCCTACGAGCAGTACTTC. It yields the protein CASSPGTSLSYEQYF.

The DNA of the CDR3 is TGTGCCAGCAGCCAAGAACCCGGTGGGGGAGGGGACCAAGAGACCCAGTACTTC. This sequence encodes CASSQEPGGGGDQETQYF. V gene TRBV7-3 combines with J gene TRBJ2-5; 7 nucleotides line up with TRBD2. This CDR3 region has 18 residues. Germline loops: CDR1 SGHTA, CDR2 FQGTGA. Losses at the gene ends were 5 bases for V and 0 bases for J; bases not matched to a gene: 15.

V usage is TRBV10-3 and J usage is TRBJ1-5; D gene uncertain. The CDR3 has 15 residues. V lost 3 bases and J 0 bases, leaving 9 bases between the germline ends. Germline CDR1 ENHRY, CDR2 SYGVKD. The CDR3 bases are TGTGCCATCAGTGACGCAACGGATAGCAATCAGCCCCAGCATTTT. Translating gives CAISDATDSNQPQHF.

This clonotype has a count of ten or more. This sequence joins TRBV7-9 and TRBJ1-6; tentative D call: TRBD1 (5 bases). V was cut by 1 base and J by 6 bases, with 10 bases left in between. The length of the CDR3 is 15 residues. The germline V gene has CDR1 SEHNR and CDR2 FQNEAQ (reference sequence). This CDR3 is CASSLGGEGNSPLHF. In DNA, the CDR3 is TGTGCCAGCAGCTTAGGGGGGGAGGGTAATTCACCCCTCCACTTT.

This clonotype was counted at least ten times. The chain combines TRBV19 with TRBJ2-6, with no clear D. The CDR3 length is 13 residues. The germline gives CDR1 LNHDA, CDR2 SQIVND (reference sequence). Trimming removed 8 bases at V and 0 bases at J, with 5 bases between. This chain's CDR3 is CASQDSGANVLTF. Written as DNA, the CDR3 is TGTGCCAGTCAGGACTCTGGGGCCAACGTCCTGACTTTC.

This clonotype was seen only a few times. The chain has TRBV5-1 and TRBJ1-2; D is uncertain. The CDR3 runs 13 residues. In germline, CDR1 is SGHRS, CDR2 YFSETQ. V was cut by 0 bases and J by 2 bases, with 5 bases left in between. This chain's CDR3 is CASSLENNYGYTF. The CDR3 DNA is TGCGCCAGCAGCTTGGAAAACAACTATGGCTACACCTTC.

This chain joins TRBV6-5 and TRBJ1-2; D is unresolved. The CDR3 has 14 amino acids. V gave up 5 bases and J gave up 5 bases, with 15 bases separating them. Germline CDR1 and CDR2: MNHEY and SVGAGI. The CDR3 nucleotides read TGTGCCAGCAGTGACGGCGGGTTTACGTATGGCTACACCTTC. Encoded protein: CASSDGGFTYGYTF.

CDR3 bases: TGTGCCTTTGGACAGTCTGGGGCCAACGTCCTGACTTTC. Translated, it gives CAFGQSGANVLTF. J is TRBJ2-6 and V is TRBV19, with D possibly being TRBD1 (6 bases). V was cut by 11 bases and J by 1 base, with 9 bases left in between. Per germline, CDR1 LNHDA and CDR2 SQIVND (reference sequence). CDR3 length: 13 residues.

The chain combines TRBV25-1 with TRBJ2-7, with D maybe TRBD1 (6 bases). V was clipped by 6 bases and J by 9 bases, with 27 bases between them. Germline V gene sequence: CDR1 MGHDK, CDR2 SYGVNS. This CDR3 is 16 amino acids long. The CDR3 region is CASRRSGQSSYNGQYF. Written as DNA, the CDR3 is TGTGCCAGCAGACGAAGCGGACAGAGCTCCTACAATGGGCAGTACTTC.

For the CDR3, the DNA is TGTGCCAGCAGCTTAGAGGGGACAGGGGTGGCTGAAGCTTTCTTT. Its protein is CASSLEGTGVAEAFF. The chain has TRBV7-9 and TRBJ1-1, with 10 bases aligning to TRBD1. CDR1 and CDR2 (germline): SEHNR, FQNEAQ (reference sequence). Losses at the gene ends were 1 base for V and 6 bases for J; bases not matched to a gene: 5. This CDR3 is 15 amino acids long.

Only one count was recorded for this clonotype. The gene calls are TRBV2 and TRBJ1-2; D not resolved. Germline V lookup: CDR1 SNHLY, CDR2 FYNNEI. The length of the CDR3 is 12 residues. For the CDR3, the DNA is TGTGCTAGAGTTGGGAATGGGTATGGCTACACCTTC. It yields the protein CARVGNGYGYTF.

In its sample, this clonotype was seen many times. The chain recombines TRBV20-1 with TRBJ2-7; 11 positions match TRBD2. Losses at the gene ends were 6 bases for V and 2 bases for J; bases not matched to a gene: 3. The germline CDR1 and CDR2 sequences are DFQATT and SNEGSKA (reference sequence). This CDR3 region has 13 residues. CDR3 in amino acids: CSALAGGTYEQYF. The CDR3 DNA is TGCAGTGCCCTAGCGGGAGGCACCTACGAGCAGTACTTC.

The chain combines TRBV19 with TRBJ2-2; possible D gene TRBD2, 5 bases. This CDR3 contains 16 residues. The germline V gene has CDR1 LNHDA and CDR2 SQIVND (reference sequence). Between the trimmed V and J ends, which lost 3 bases and 4 bases, there was a span of 15 bases. In nucleotides, the CDR3 is TGTGCCAGTAGTATTATGACACCCGGACTCACCGGGGAGCTGTTTTTT. Its translation: CASSIMTPGLTGELFF.

This chain joins TRBV20-1 and TRBJ1-3; TRBD1 is a possible D gene (5 bases). Germline CDR1 reads DFQATT; CDR2 reads SNEGSKA (reference sequence). The CDR3 sequence is 11 residues long. Trimming left V 0 bases short and J 14 bases short, with 11 bases between. The CDR3 sequence is CSARDFATVYF. In nucleotides, the CDR3 is TGCAGTGCTAGAGATTTCGCGACAGTATATTTT.

This clonotype was observed once. Sequence at one end of the junction differs from germline and may be a read error. The chain joins TRBV20-1 to TRBJ2-7; D not certain. CDR1 is DFQATT, CDR2 SNEGSKA, per germline (reference sequence). The CDR3 is 12 residues long. The CDR3 DNA reads TGCAGTGCTAGTAACCAAGCCTACGTGCAGTACTTC. Protein: CSASNQAYVQYF.

The J gene is TRBJ1-5, the V gene TRBV29-1; TRBD1 might be the D (5 bases). CDR1 SQVTM and CDR2 ANQGSEA come from the germline V gene. The CDR3 covers 11 residues. V dropped 4 bases and J dropped 11 bases, with 12 bases sitting between them. The CDR3 DNA reads as TGCAGCGTTGGGCAGGGTGAGGCCCAGCATTTT. This codes for CSVGQGEAQHF.

This clonotype occurred many times. This rearrangement joins TRBV7-2 to TRBJ1-6; weak D call: TRBD1 (5 bases). Germline values: CDR1 SGHTA, CDR2 FQGNSA. The CDR3 loop spans 15 amino acids. Trimming shortened V by 5 bases and J by 3 bases, and 11 bases separated the two germline ends. For the CDR3, the DNA is TGTGCCAGCAGCCTTGACAGTGTCTATAATTCACCCCTCCACTTT. As protein: CASSLDSVYNSPLHF.

The chain couples TRBV28 to TRBJ2-7, with 12 positions matching TRBD1. V trimming: 8 bases; J trimming: 5 bases; junction bases outside the gene matches: 4. The CDR3 runs to 13 residues. The V gene's germline CDR1 is MDHEN and CDR2 SYDVKM. CDR3 amino acids: CASLGTGGNEQYF. The CDR3 DNA follows: TGTGCCAGCCTCGGGACAGGGGGCAACGAGCAGTACTTC.

Here the CDR3 DNA reads TGTGCCAGCAGCCCGGGACAGAGACGTACCGGGGAGCTGTTTTTT. This encodes CASSPGQRRTGELFF. The chain joins TRBV5-4 to TRBJ2-2, with 7 bases that match TRBD1. Germline CDR1 SGHNT, CDR2 YYREEE (reference sequence). The CDR3 has 15 residues. J was trimmed by 5 bases and V by 4 bases; bases with no gene match: 8.

This clonotype was observed a single time. CDR3 in amino acids: CAIRSTSGGGGETQYF. CDR3 DNA sequence: TGTGCCATCAGGTCGACGTCAGGGGGCGGTGGGGAGACCCAGTACTTC. The chain links TRBV10-3 to TRBJ2-5; 8 bases line up with TRBD1. J was trimmed by 5 bases and V by 6 bases; bases with no gene match: 14. The CDR3 loop spans 16 amino acids. Germline CDR1 and CDR2: ENHRY and SYGVKD.

This clonotype appeared a few times. The genes are TRBV5-1 and TRBJ1-4, with D unresolved. V lost 4 bases and J lost 0, with 7 bases in between. Germline CDR1 reads SGHRS; CDR2 reads YFSETQ. This CDR3 is 14 amino acids long. The CDR3 is CASSPQATNEKLFF. In nucleotides, the CDR3 is TGCGCCAGCAGCCCTCAAGCAACTAATGAAAAACTGTTTTTT.

This sequence joins TRBV7-9 and TRBJ2-2; 8 nucleotides align to TRBD1. With V trimmed by 4 bases and J by 0 bases, 4 bases remained unmatched. Germline CDR1 SEHNR, CDR2 FQNEAQ (reference sequence). The length of the CDR3 is 16 residues. CDR3 residues: CASSSDRGANTGELFF. CDR3 in DNA: TGTGCCAGCAGCTCCGACAGGGGCGCGAACACCGGGGAGCTGTTTTTT.